The sequence of this TCR beta chain was determined in a study of blood T cells in healthy people across ages (dated by TCRdb to the mid-2010s). Background on the whole study: Template switching captured roughly one uniquely barcoded TCR beta cDNA molecule per two T cells in model experiments. To track age-related changes in TCR beta repertoire diversity, the study relied on deep sequencing normalized with unique cDNA molecular identifiers. Four age groups were formed from the donors: young (average approximately 15 years), middle-aged (roughly 38), aged (62) and long-lived (more than 75). Donors of different ages were randomly distributed across sequencing lanes to avoid experimental bias. Two additional independent replicas of 1 million unique cDNA reads from the same blood draw were analyzed for two donors (one aged 18 to 30 and one aged 80 or older). The investigation overall reported the following: Conclusive comparison of naive and antigen-experienced compartments was prevented by the profiling of bulk unsorted PBMCs. Compared with the aged group, more naive CD4+ T cells, fewer expanded clones and increased TCR diversity were shown by the long-lived group, suggesting age selection. As age increased, observed TCR beta diversity per million T cells dropped in a roughly linear way, and a significant reduction was already evident by age 40. Estimates of total diversity from one million sequenced T cells were regarded as lower bounds and underestimates. Observed TCR beta diversity correlated strongly with the percentage of naive T cells measured by flow cytometry. The CMV infection status of donors was not known, potentially confounding age-related changes in expanded clonotypes.

Receptor amplification or capture employed 5' RACE. Reads for this sample came from an Illumina HiSeq 2500. A second about 7 to 11 cycle PCR used a sample-barcoded 5' primer and a J-beta primer mix. A unique molecular identifier was introduced onto each TCR beta cDNA molecule by a template-switch 5' adaptor carrying 12 random nucleotides. Each sample yielded at least 3 million CDR3-containing paired-end reads. First-strand cDNA synthesis was performed from all RNA using the Mint cDNA synthesis kit, with priming by a TRBC-specific oligonucleotide. After uracil-DNA glycosylase treatment, a first 18-cycle PCR used universal primers M1SS and BC2_uni_R on all cDNA. In the paper's pipeline: For normalization, 1 million high-quality reads were randomly selected from each sample, with every read carrying a distinct molecular identifier. Reads with shared molecular identifiers were discarded instead of being binned into consensus sequences. CDR3 identification, clonotype clustering and error correction used MiTCR with a Q25 quality threshold and the strictest error-elimination algorithm. A nonparametric unseen species model using Euler transformation provided a lower-bound estimate of total TCR beta diversity. Through fastp at Q25 and MiXCR, TCRdb rebuilt clones from the public reads, retaining in-frame beta chains. When rows share a CDR3 protein, they turn into one entry using the most common DNA and genes. The V and J calls come from TCRdb's annotation, not from the publication. The sample includes roughly 1,800,000 distinct CDR3 sequences, with just under 50% observed a single time. The top ten clonotypes cover over 2% of the sample.

The approximately 41 donors, aged 6 to 90 years, were systemically healthy Caucasian individuals from Russia. Each donor gave approximately 10 milliliters of peripheral blood, collected into EDTA-treated Vacutainer tubes. PBMCs were isolated by Ficoll-Paque density-gradient centrifugation, with at least 6.5 million obtained per sample. Total RNA was extracted from PBMCs with Trizol reagent, with at least 6 micrograms obtained per sample. Naive CD45RAhigh/CD27high T cell percentages were measured by flow cytometry on a PBMC aliquot from every donor. V sheds 1 base and J sheds 4 bases, leaving 9 bases between their ends. The CDR3 has 14 amino acids, counting the end cysteine and phenylalanine. The entry retains the CDR3 DNA only, 42 bases that are in frame from base 1. For CDR1 and CDR2, the germline V gene lists SGHTA and FQGNSA. With regard to this clonotype: The antigen this receptor binds is unknown. No much larger clone exists at a distance of one base, and base qualities are not known.

The receptor was isolated from a middle-aged woman in good health. Sequencing was carried out using blood. Recombination connected TRBV7-2 to TRBJ2-3; the D gene assignment is ambiguous. This receptor has the CDR3 CASSLGEVADTQYF. The sequenced DNA is TGTGCCAGCAGCTTAGGTGAAGTCGCAGATACGCAGTATTTT.